The next 5 T cell receptor beta chains were all read from a single sample in a study of OX40 agonist ivuxolimab in advanced cancers. The assay was immunoSEQ multiplex PCR, and TCRdb's table has in-frame clones only and misses some. This repertoire shows 92,000 or so clones, about 90% found once; its top ten account for nearly 7.5%. The sample here was CD4+ or CD8+ T cells sorted from blood, taken in a trial of the OX40 agonist ivuxolimab. Receptors were obtained from an adult with an advanced solid tumor such as melanoma, head and neck, liver or kidney cancer.

The chain is built from TRBV7-6 and TRBJ2-2, with TRBD2 matching 8 bases. The germline gives CDR1 SGHVS, CDR2 FNYEAQ. Trimming removed 1 base from V and 2 bases from J; junction bases left unmatched: 6. This CDR3 spans 17 amino acids. The CDR3 coding sequence is TGTGCCAGCAGCTTAGTGCCCCTAGCGGGTAACACCGGGGAGCTGTTTTTT. It is translated as CASSLVPLAGNTGELFF.

This clone has a single count. V gene TRBV2 combines with J gene TRBJ2-1, with 8 bases matching TRBD2. Germline V gene sequence: CDR1 SNHLY, CDR2 FYNNEI. This CDR3 is 16 amino acids long. V was clipped by 6 bases and J by 5 bases; unmatched bases: 12. CDR3 sequence (DNA): TGTGCCAGCAGCCAAATAGCGGGAACGGCCCACAATGAGCAGTTCTTC. Amino acids: CASSQIAGTAHNEQFF.

This clone was seen only a few times. The CDR3 nucleotides are TGTGCCAGCAGTGACTCGAAGGACACCGACACCGGGGAGCTGTTTTTT. Amino acid sequence: CASSDSKDTDTGELFF. The rearrangement joins TRBV6-4 to TRBJ2-2, with D possibly matching TRBD1 (5 bases). This CDR3 is built from 16 residues. V was shortened by 0 bases and J by 3 bases, with 11 bases between the two germline ends. CDR1 is MRHNA and CDR2 is SNTAGT in the germline V gene.

A single count supports this clone. V and J are TRBV2 and TRBJ2-7; 11 bases fit TRBD1. The CDR3 totals 15 residues. Germline-derived CDR1 and CDR2 are SNHLY and FYNNEI. Trimming took 7 bases from V and 7 from J; bases not matched to a gene: 12. For the CDR3, the DNA is TGTGCCAGCACCATCTCCGGGACAGGGGGTGAAGAGCAGTACTTC. It yields the protein CASTISGTGGEEQYF.

V is TRBV6-5 and J is TRBJ2-1; D possibly corresponds to TRBD1 (5 bases). Between the trimmed V and J ends, which lost 5 bases and 4 bases, there was a span of 15 bases. Germline V lookup: CDR1 MNHEY, CDR2 SVGAGI. The CDR3 is 15 residues long. CDR3 DNA: TGTGCCAGCAGTGCTTCACAGGTTTGGTACAATGAGCAGTTCTTC. This gives the protein CASSASQVWYNEQFF.